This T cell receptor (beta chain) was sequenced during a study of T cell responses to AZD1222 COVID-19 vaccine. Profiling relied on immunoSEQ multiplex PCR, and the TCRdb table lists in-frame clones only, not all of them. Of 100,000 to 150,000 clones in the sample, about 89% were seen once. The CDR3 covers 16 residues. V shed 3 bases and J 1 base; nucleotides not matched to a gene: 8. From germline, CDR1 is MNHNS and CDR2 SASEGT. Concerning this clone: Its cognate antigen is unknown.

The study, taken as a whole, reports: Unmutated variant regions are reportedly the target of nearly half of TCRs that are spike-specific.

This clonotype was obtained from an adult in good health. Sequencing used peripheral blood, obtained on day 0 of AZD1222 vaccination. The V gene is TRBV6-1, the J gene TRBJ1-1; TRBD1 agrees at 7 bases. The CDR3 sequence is CASSEENRGWNTEAFF. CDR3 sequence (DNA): TGTGCCAGCAGTGAGGAGAACAGGGGATGGAACACTGAAGCTTTCTTT.